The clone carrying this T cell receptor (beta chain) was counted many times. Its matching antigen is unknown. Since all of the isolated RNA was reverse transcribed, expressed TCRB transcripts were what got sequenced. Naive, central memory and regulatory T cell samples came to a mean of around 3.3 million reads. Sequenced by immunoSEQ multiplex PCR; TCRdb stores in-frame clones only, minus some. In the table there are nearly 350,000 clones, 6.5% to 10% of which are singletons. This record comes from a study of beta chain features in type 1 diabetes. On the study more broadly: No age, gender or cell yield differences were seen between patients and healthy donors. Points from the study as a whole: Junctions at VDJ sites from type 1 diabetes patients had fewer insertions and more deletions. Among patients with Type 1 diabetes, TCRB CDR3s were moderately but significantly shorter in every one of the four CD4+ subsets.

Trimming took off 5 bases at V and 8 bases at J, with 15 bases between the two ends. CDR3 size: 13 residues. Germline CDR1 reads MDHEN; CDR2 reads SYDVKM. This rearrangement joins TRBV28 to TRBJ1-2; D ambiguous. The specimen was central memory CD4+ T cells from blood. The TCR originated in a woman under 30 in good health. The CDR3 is CASSPSLGEGYTF. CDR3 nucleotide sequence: TGTGCCAGCAGTCCAAGCCTGGGAGAAGGCTACACCTTC.